This note documents a single TCR beta chain sequence. Assay: immunoSEQ multiplex PCR; the TCRdb copy retains only in-frame clones and omits some. The table has approximately 53,000 clones, 70% to 85% seen once; the top ten hold under 6.5%. Adults between about 18 and 95 years of age took part from under 25 US areas. In assigning cohorts, the study relied on participant-reported clinical history. This record belongs to a study of blood T cell repertoires in COVID-19. At the level of the study: Acute and convalescent COVID-19 samples came from the United States, Italy and Spain. T cells, B-cell-depleted T cells, or PBMCs provided the cDNA or gDNA that served as material.

V was pared by 3 bases and J by 8 bases, with 10 bases of the junction left unmatched. This CDR3 spans 15 amino acids. Germline values: CDR1 LGHDT, CDR2 YNNKEL (reference sequence). The chain carries TRBV3-1 (or the pseudogene TRBV3-2) and TRBJ1-2; TRBD1 matches 9 bases. Sequenced input: PBMCs or T cells enriched from blood (not recorded which). The receptor comes from a woman aged 45-59 years with acute COVID-19. The CDR3 is CASSHPGTGFLGYTF. In DNA form, the CDR3 reads TGTGCCAGCAGCCACCCCGGGACAGGGTTCTTGGGCTACACCTTC.